This record concerns one T cell receptor beta chain sequence. What it binds is unknown. The data stem from a study of cytomegalovirus exposure and HLA in healthy donors. The study, taken as a whole, reports: CMV antigen specificity of three CMV-associated chains was confirmed in vitro.

Looked up from germline, CDR1 is SNHLY and CDR2 is FYNNEI. The CDR3 is 14 residues long. PCR employed 60 Vbeta and 13 Jbeta primers. Sequenced by immunoSEQ multiplex PCR; TCRdb stores in-frame clones only, minus some. This sample carries around 62,000 clones, roughly 80% of them seen once, and the ten largest clones take just under 3%. The sample comprised PBMCs. The rearrangement links TRBV2 to TRBJ2-5; 8 bases match TRBD1. The better agreement between TRBJ2-7 and the DNA end casts doubt on the J call. The sequence came from a woman aged 25 to 45 in good health and CMV-seronegative. CDR3 DNA: TGTGCCAGCAGGGCGGGACAGGCCTCCTACGAGCAGTACTTC. The encoded protein is CASRAGQASYEQYF.